The 19 T cell receptor beta chains listed next were all sequenced from one sample in a study of cytomegalovirus exposure and HLA in healthy donors. Vbeta (60) and Jbeta (13) primers were used in the PCR. Profiling relied on immunoSEQ multiplex PCR, and the TCRdb table lists in-frame clones only, not all of them. The sample lists 210,000 or so clones; around 80% were seen once. The specimen was PBMCs. These receptors were obtained from a boy aged 5-17 years in good health and CMV-seronegative.

The rearrangement joins TRBV6-6 to TRBJ1-2, with a possible D match to TRBD1 (6 bases). V lost 10 bases to trimming and J lost 5 bases, with 20 bases between them. The CDR3 has 14 residues. Per the germline V gene, CDR1 is MNHNY and CDR2 is SVGAGI (reference sequence). DNA for the CDR3: TGTGCCACAGAAAACTTACAGGGACCGTATGGCTACACCTTC. Translation gives CATENLQGPYGYTF.

The gene calls are TRBV5-1 and TRBJ2-3, with a weak D call TRBD1 (6 bases). V lost 2 bases and J 1 base, leaving 8 bases between the germline ends. CDR1 is SGHRS and CDR2 is YFSETQ in the germline V gene. The length of the CDR3 is 14 residues. Here the CDR3 DNA reads TGCGCCAGCAGCTTTACAGGGCGCACAGATACGCAGTATTTT. Translation: CASSFTGRTDTQYF.

The chain's CDR3 is CASSPEVAGTDTQYF. The CDR3 nucleotides read TGTGCCAGCAGCCCAGAGGTAGCGGGCACAGATACGCAGTATTTT. The chain links TRBV7-9 to TRBJ2-3; D perhaps matches TRBD2 (6 bases). CDR1 and CDR2 from the germline V gene are SEHNR and FQNEAQ (reference sequence). Trimming stripped 5 bases from V and 1 base from J, with 13 bases between. The CDR3 totals 15 residues.

This rearrangement joins TRBV29-1 to TRBJ2-1; the D gene is possibly TRBD2 (6 bases). V lost 4 bases to trimming and J lost 4 bases, with 14 bases between them. Per the germline V gene, CDR1 is SQVTM and CDR2 is ANQGSEA. CDR3 size: 14 residues. CDR3 in amino acids: CSVVVRGPYNEQFF. The CDR3 nucleotides read TGCAGCGTTGTTGTGCGGGGTCCTTACAATGAGCAGTTCTTC.

The genes are TRBV7-6 and TRBJ1-1; 9 nucleotides line up with TRBD1. After removal of 1 base from V and 3 bases from J, the junction contained 0 bases not matched to a gene. Per germline, CDR1 SGHVS and CDR2 FNYEAQ. CDR3 size: 14 residues. The CDR3 region has the DNA TGTGCCAGCAGCTTAGGGACAGGGGACACTGAAGCTTTCTTT. Amino acids: CASSLGTGDTEAFF.

The DNA for the CDR3 is TGTGCCAGCAGCTACTCTAGCGGAGGAGCCTACAATGAGCAGTTCTTC. It codes for CASSYSSGGAYNEQFF. The chain joins TRBV7-8 to TRBJ2-1; 7 nucleotides agree with TRBD2. The CDR3 covers 16 residues. The J segment lost 2 bases and the V segment lost 4 bases, leaving 8 bases of the junction unmatched. Germline values: CDR1 SGHVS, CDR2 FQNEAQ. Using reference TRBV7-8 and TRBJ2-1 for the parts outside the CDR3, the full variable domain is GAGVSQSPRYKVAKRGQDVALRCDPISGHVSLFWYQQALGQGPEFLTYFQNEAQLDKSGLPSDRFFAERPEGSVSTLKIQRTQQEDSAVYLCASSYSSGGAYNEQFFGPGTRLTVL.

The V call is TRBV9, the J call TRBJ2-7, with TRBD2 matching 12 bases. CDR3 length: 14 residues. CDR1 is SGDLS, CDR2 YYNGEE, per germline. The V and J ends lost 4 bases and 2 bases, in that order; junction bases with no gene match: 1. The CDR3 region has the DNA TGTGCCAGCAGCCCTAGCGGGGGGGCCTACGAGCAGTACTTC. Residues: CASSPSGGAYEQYF.

The chain is built from TRBV6-1 and TRBJ1-5, with 7 bases lining up with TRBD1. V lost 0 bases, J lost 3 bases, and 5 bases stayed unmatched. Germline V gene lookup returns CDR1 MNHNS and CDR2 SASEGT. CDR3 length equals 16 residues. The CDR3 is CASSEAGQRNNQPQHF. The DNA for the CDR3 is TGTGCCAGCAGTGAAGCGGGACAGAGGAACAATCAGCCCCAGCATTTT.

The table lists this clone with a few counts. V is TRBV5-1 and J is TRBJ1-4; 8 bases line up with TRBD1. This CDR3 spans 15 amino acids. After removal of 4 bases from V and 3 bases from J, the junction contained 5 bases not matched to a gene. Per the germline V gene, CDR1 is SGHRS and CDR2 is YFSETQ. Written as DNA, the CDR3 is TGCGCCAGCAGCCGGGGACAGGACTCTAATGAAAAACTGTTTTTT. Amino acids: CASSRGQDSNEKLFF. Looking up the rest from reference TRBV5-1 and TRBJ1-4 gives the full variable domain: KAGVTQTPRYLIKTRGQQVTLSCSPISGHRSVSWYQQTPGQGLQFLFEYFSETQRNKGNFPGRFSGRQFSNSRSEMNVSTLELGDSALYLCASSRGQDSNEKLFFGSGTQLSVL.

The V gene is TRBV5-1, the J gene TRBJ2-7; TRBD1 agrees at 8 bases. V was clipped by 2 bases and J by 4 bases; unmatched bases: 2. CDR1 SGHRS and CDR2 YFSETQ come from the germline V gene. The length of the CDR3 is 13 residues. CDR3 sequence reads: CASSFDRGYEQYF. The CDR3 nucleotides read TGCGCCAGCAGCTTCGACAGGGGATACGAGCAGTACTTC.

Only a few counts were recorded for this clone. The chain recombines TRBV11-3 with TRBJ2-7; D is perhaps TRBD2 (5 bases). The CDR3 totals 14 residues. Germline loops: CDR1 SGHNT, CDR2 YENEEA. Trimming removed 2 bases at V and 1 base at J, with 9 bases between. The CDR3 DNA reads TGTGCCAGCAGCTTACTCCGGGAATCCTACGAGCAGTACTTC. It codes for CASSLLRESYEQYF.

This clone showed up just a few times. The rearrangement uses TRBV11-2 and TRBJ2-3; no firm D call. The CDR3 is 12 amino acids. The germline gives CDR1 SGHAT, CDR2 FQNNGV. With 5 bases removed from V and 7 bases from J, the gap between germline ends came to 10 bases. In nucleotides, the CDR3 is TGTGCCAGCAGCACCGCAGGTTATACGCAGTATTTT. It encodes CASSTAGYTQYF.

The chain combines TRBV30 with TRBJ2-5; D is undetermined. This CDR3 is built from 14 residues. Germline V gene sequence: CDR1 GTSNPN, CDR2 SVGIG (reference sequence). V was cut by 0 bases and J by 2 bases, with 10 bases left in between. For the CDR3, the DNA is TGTGCCTGGAGTGTACTCACAGCTCAAGAGACCCAGTACTTC. Translated, it gives CAWSVLTAQETQYF.

On this clone itself: One end of the junction does not line up with germline, which may come from a read error. The chain uses TRBV13 and TRBJ1-2; 7 nucleotides line up with TRBD1. The germline V gene has CDR1 PRHDT and CDR2 FYEKMQ (reference sequence). The length of the CDR3 is 11 residues. CDR3 protein: CASSLDGQVLF. CDR3 sequence (DNA): TGTGCCAGCAGCTTAGATGGACAGGTCCTCTTC.

V is TRBV6-5 and J is TRBJ2-1; a weak D match, TRBD2 (5 bases). Trimming took 0 bases from V and 6 from J, leaving 12 bases between them. Germline CDR1 reads MNHEY; CDR2 reads SVGAGI. CDR3 length equals 15 residues. This CDR3 reads CASSYSTEACNEQFF. DNA of the CDR3: TGTGCCAGCAGTTACTCGACGGAGGCCTGCAATGAGCAGTTCTTC.

This clone was found a few times. The rearrangement joins TRBV5-4 to TRBJ2-1; TRBD2 matches 10 bases. Looked up from germline, CDR1 is SGHNT and CDR2 is YYREEE (reference sequence). J gave up 15 bases and V 0 bases, and 15 bases lay outside the gene matches. The CDR3 covers 16 residues. This CDR3 reads CASSLAVTSGVVGAFF. The CDR3 nucleotides read TGTGCCAGCAGCTTGGCCGTAACTAGCGGGGTAGTAGGCGCGTTCTTC. Looking up the rest from reference TRBV5-4 and TRBJ2-1 gives the full variable domain: ETGVTQSPTHLIKTRGQQVTLRCSSQSGHNTVSWYQQALGQGPQFIFQYYREEENGRGNFPPRFSGLQFPNYSSELNVNALELDDSALYLCASSLAVTSGVVGAFFGPGTRLTVL.

This chain links TRBV5-4 with TRBJ1-1; tentative D call: TRBD1 (5 bases). The CDR3 is 14 amino acids. Germline assignment: CDR1 SGHNT and CDR2 YYREEE (reference sequence). Trimming pared 0 bases from V and 5 bases from J, leaving 11 bases between. The CDR3 region is CASSLAGSGTEAFF. The CDR3 DNA is TGTGCCAGCAGCTTGGCAGGGTCAGGGACTGAAGCTTTCTTT.

The chain recombines TRBV5-8 with TRBJ1-2; D not resolved. The CDR3 length is 14 residues. V was trimmed by 1 base and J by 8 bases, leaving 15 bases between them. Germline loops: CDR1 SGHTS, CDR2 YDEGEE. CDR3 coding DNA: TGTGCCAGCAGCTTGAGTTGGAGCGACGGGGGCTACACCTTC. Translation: CASSLSWSDGGYTF.

The chain uses TRBV11-3 and TRBJ2-1; D is unclear. CDR1 is SGHNT and CDR2 is YENEEA in the germline V gene. CDR3 length: 12 amino acids. Trimming cost V 6 bases and J 1 base, with 4 bases left between them. In DNA, the CDR3 is TGTGCCAGCAGTAGATCCTACAATGAGCAGTTCTTC. This translates into CASSRSYNEQFF.